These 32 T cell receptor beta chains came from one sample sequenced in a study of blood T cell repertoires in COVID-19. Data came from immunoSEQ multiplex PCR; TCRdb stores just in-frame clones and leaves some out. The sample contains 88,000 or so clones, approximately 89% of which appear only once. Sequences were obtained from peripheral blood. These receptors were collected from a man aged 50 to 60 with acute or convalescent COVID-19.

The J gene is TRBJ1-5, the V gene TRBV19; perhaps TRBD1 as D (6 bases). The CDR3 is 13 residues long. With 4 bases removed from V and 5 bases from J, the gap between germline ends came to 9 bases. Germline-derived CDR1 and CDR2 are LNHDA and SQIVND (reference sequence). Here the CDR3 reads CASSKNRDQPQHF. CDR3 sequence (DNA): TGTGCCAGTAGTAAAAACAGGGATCAGCCCCAGCATTTT.

The CDR3 sequence is CASSYSLEAYNSPLHF. CDR3 DNA: TGTGCCAGCAGTTACTCTCTGGAGGCCTATAATTCACCCCTCCACTTT. The chain uses TRBV6-5 and TRBJ1-6; no definite D call. Germline CDR1 MNHEY, CDR2 SVGAGI. V was clipped by 0 bases and J by 2 bases, with 8 bases between them. The CDR3 is made up of 16 amino acids.

CDR3 in amino acids: CASSLEAGHGEKLFF. In DNA, the CDR3 is TGCGCCAGCAGCTTGGAGGCAGGGCATGGGGAAAAACTGTTTTTT. The rearrangement joins TRBV5-1 to TRBJ1-4, with TRBD1 as a possible D gene (5 bases). V shed 0 bases and J shed 8 bases, with 14 bases lying between them. There are 15 residues in the CDR3. The germline V gene has CDR1 SGHRS and CDR2 YFSETQ.

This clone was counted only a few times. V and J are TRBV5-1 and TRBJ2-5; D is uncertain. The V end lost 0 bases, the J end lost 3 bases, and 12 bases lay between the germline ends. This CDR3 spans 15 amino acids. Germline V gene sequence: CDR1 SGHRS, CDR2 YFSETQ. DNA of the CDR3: TGCGCCAGCAGCTTGGCATTTGCGCCCGAAGAGACCCAGTACTTC. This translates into CASSLAFAPEETQYF.

CDR3 nucleotides: TGTGCCAGCAGTGAGGGCAGGGGCGTAGGGTCACCCCTCCACTTT. It translates to CASSEGRGVGSPLHF. The chain is built from TRBV6-4 and TRBJ1-6, with a tentative D call TRBD1 (6 bases). The CDR3 totals 15 residues. Germline V CDR1 and CDR2: MRHNA, SNTAGT. The germline V and J ends were trimmed by 3 bases and 10 bases, with 16 bases remaining between them.

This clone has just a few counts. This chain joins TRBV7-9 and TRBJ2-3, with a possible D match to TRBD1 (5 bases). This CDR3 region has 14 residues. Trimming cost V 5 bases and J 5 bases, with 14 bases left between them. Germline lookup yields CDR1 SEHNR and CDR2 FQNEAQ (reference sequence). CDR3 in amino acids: CASSLTGQGDTQYF. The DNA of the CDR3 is TGTGCCAGCAGCCTAACAGGTCAGGGAGATACGCAGTATTTT.

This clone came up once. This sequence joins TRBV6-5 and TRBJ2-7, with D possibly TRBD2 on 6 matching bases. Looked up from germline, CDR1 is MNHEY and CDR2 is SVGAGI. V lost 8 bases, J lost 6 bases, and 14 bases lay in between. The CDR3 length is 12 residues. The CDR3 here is CASRDQGGEQYV. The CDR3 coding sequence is TGTGCCAGCCGAGACCAGGGAGGCGAGCAGTACGTC.

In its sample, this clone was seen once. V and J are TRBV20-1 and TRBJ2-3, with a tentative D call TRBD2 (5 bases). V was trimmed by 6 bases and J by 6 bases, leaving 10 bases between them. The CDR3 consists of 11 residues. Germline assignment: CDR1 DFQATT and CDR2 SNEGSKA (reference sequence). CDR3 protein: CSAKGADTQYF. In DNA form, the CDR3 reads TGCAGTGCAAAGGGAGCGGATACGCAGTATTTT.

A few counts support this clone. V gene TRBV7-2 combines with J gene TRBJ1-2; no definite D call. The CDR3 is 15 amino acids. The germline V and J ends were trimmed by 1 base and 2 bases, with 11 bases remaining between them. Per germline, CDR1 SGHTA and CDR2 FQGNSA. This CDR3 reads CASSLVAAANYGYTF. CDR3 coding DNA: TGTGCCAGCAGCTTAGTCGCGGCAGCCAACTATGGCTACACCTTC.

DNA for the CDR3: TGTGCCAGCAGTGACCGGGACAGGGAACAGCCCCAGCATTTT. Translation: CASSDRDREQPQHF. The V gene is TRBV6-1, the J gene TRBJ1-5, with 9 positions matching TRBD1. The CDR3 runs 14 residues. After removal of 3 bases from V and 7 bases from J, the junction contained 4 bases not matched to a gene. The V gene's germline CDR1 is MNHNS and CDR2 SASEGT.

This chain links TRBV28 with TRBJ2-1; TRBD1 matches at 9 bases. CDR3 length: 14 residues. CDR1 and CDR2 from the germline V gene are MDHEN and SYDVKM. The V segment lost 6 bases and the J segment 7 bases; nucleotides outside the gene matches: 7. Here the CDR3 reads CASSPRTGENEQFF. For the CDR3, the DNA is TGTGCCAGCAGCCCACGGACAGGGGAGAATGAGCAGTTCTTC.

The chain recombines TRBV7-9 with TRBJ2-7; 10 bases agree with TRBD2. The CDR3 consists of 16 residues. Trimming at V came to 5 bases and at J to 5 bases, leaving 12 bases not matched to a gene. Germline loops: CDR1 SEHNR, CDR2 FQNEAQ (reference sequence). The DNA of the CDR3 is TGTGCCAGCAGCGGTCGGCTAGCGGGAGATGTGAACGAGCAGTACTTC. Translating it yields CASSGRLAGDVNEQYF.

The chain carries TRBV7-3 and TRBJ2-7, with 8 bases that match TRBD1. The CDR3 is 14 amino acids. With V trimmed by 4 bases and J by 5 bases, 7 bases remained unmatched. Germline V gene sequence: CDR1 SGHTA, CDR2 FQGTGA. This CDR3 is CASSSTGGMDEQYF. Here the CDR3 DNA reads TGTGCCAGCAGCTCCACAGGGGGAATGGACGAGCAGTACTTC.

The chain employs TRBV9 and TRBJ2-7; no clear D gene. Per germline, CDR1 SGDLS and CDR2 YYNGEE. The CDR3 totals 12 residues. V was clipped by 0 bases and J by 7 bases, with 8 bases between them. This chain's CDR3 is CASSVGAGEQYF. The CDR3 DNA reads TGTGCCAGCAGCGTAGGGGCTGGGGAGCAGTACTTC.

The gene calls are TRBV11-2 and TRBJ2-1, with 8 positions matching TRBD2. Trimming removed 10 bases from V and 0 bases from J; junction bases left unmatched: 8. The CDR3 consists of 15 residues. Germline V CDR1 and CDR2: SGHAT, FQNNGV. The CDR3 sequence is CATRPLAGSYNEQFF. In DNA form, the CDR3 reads TGTGCCACCCGACCCCTAGCGGGCTCCTACAATGAGCAGTTCTTC.

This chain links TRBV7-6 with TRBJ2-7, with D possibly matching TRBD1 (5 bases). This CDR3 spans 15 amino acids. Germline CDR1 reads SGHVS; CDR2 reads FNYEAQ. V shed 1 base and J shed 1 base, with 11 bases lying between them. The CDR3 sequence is CASSLEEGASYEQYF. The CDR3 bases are TGTGCCAGCAGCTTAGAAGAAGGGGCATCCTACGAGCAGTACTTC.

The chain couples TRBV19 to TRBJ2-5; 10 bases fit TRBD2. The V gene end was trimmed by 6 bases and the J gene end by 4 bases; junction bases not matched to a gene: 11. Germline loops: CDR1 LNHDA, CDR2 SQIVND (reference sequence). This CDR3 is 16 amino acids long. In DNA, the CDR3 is TGTGCCAGTAGCCCCCGAGCGGGGGGGCCTATAGAGACCCAGTACTTC. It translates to CASSPRAGGPIETQYF.

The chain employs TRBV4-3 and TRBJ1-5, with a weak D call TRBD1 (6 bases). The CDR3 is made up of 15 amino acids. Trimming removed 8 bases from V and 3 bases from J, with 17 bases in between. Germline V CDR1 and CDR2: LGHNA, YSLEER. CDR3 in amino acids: CASARGTNDNQPQHF. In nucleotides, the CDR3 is TGCGCCAGCGCCCGAGGGACAAATGACAATCAGCCCCAGCATTTT.

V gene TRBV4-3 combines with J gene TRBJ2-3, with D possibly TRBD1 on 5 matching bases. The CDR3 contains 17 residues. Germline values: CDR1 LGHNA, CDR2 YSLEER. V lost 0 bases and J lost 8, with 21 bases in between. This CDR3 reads CASSQEYGKGVVSTQYF. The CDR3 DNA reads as TGCGCCAGCAGCCAAGAATACGGCAAAGGGGTCGTATCTACGCAGTATTTT.

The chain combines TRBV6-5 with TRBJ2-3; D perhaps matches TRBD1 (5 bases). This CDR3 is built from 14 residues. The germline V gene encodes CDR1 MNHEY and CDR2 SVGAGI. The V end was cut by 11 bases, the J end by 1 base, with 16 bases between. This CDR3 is CASSRGTRTDTQYF. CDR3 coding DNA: TGTGCCTCCAGTAGGGGAACCCGCACAGATACGCAGTATTTT.

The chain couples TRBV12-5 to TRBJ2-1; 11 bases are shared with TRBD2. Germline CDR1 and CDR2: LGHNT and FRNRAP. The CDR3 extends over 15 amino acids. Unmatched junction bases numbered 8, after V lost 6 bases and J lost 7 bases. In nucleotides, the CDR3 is TGTGCTAGTGGGGAACTAGCGGGGGCTTGGAATGAGCAGTTCTTC. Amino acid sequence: CASGELAGAWNEQFF.

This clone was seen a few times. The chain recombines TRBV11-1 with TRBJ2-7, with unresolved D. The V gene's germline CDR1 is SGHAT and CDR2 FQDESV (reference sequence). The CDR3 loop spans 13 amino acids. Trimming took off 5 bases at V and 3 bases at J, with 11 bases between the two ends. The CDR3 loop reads CASSAHRYYEQYF. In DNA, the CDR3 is TGTGCCAGCAGCGCCCACCGCTACTACGAGCAGTACTTC.

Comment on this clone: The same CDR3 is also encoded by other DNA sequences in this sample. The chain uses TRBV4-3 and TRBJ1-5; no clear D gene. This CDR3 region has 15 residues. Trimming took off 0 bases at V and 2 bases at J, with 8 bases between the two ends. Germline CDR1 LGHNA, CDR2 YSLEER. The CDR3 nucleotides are TGCGCCAGCAGCCAAGACCCCGGGGGCAATCAGCCCCAGCATTTT. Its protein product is CASSQDPGGNQPQHF.

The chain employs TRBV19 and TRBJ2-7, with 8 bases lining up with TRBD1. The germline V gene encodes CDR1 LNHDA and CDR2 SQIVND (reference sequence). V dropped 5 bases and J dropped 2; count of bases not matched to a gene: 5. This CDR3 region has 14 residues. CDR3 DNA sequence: TGTGCCAGTAGTTCTGTACAGGGGGCCTACGAGCAGTACTTC. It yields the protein CASSSVQGAYEQYF.

For the CDR3, the DNA is TGTGCCAGCAGCAGGGACACAACTTACAATGAGCAGTTCTTC. Translated: CASSRDTTYNEQFF. The genes are TRBV5-5 and TRBJ2-1; D may be TRBD1 (6 bases). The germline V and J ends were trimmed by 4 bases and 4 bases, with 12 bases remaining between them. This CDR3 has 14 residues. Germline-derived CDR1 and CDR2 are SGHKS and YYEKEE (reference sequence).

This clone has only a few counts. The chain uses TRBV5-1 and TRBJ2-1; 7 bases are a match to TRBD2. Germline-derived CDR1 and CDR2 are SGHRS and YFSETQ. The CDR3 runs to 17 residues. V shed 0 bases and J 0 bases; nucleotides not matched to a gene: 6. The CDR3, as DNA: TGCGCCAGCAGCTTGGGGGGACTAACCAGCTCCTACAATGAGCAGTTCTTC. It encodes CASSLGGLTSSYNEQFF.

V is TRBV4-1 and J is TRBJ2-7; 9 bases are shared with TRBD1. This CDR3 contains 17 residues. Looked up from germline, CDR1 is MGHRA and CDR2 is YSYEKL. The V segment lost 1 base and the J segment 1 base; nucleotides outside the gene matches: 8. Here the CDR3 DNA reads TGCGCCAGCAGCCAAGTGGGGGCGGGACAGGGTTCCTACGAGCAGTACTTC. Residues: CASSQVGAGQGSYEQYF.

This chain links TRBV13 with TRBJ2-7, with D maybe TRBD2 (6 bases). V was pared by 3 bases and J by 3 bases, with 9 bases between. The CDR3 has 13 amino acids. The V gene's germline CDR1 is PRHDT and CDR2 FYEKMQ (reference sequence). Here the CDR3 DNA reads TGTGCCAGCAGCTTGGGACTCCGCTACGAGCAGTACTTC. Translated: CASSLGLRYEQYF.

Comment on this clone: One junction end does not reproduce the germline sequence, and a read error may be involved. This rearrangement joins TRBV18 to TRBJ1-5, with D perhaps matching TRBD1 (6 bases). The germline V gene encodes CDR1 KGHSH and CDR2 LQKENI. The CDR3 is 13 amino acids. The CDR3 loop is CASSPGGNQPQHF. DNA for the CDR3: TGTGCCAGCTCACCAGGGGGCAACCAGCCCCAGCATTTT. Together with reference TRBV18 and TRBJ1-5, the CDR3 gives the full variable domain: NAGVMQNPRHLVRRRGQEARLRCSPMKGHSHVYWYRQLPEEGLKFMVYLQKENIIDESGMPKERFSAEFPKEGPSILRIQQVVRGDSAAYFCASSPGGNQPQHFGDGTRLSIL.

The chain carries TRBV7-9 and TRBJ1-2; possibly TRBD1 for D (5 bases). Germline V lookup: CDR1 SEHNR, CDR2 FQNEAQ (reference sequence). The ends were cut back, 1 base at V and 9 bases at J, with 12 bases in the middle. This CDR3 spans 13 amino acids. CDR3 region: CASSLVDIGSYTF. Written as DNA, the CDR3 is TGTGCCAGCAGCTTAGTGGACATAGGCAGCTACACCTTC.

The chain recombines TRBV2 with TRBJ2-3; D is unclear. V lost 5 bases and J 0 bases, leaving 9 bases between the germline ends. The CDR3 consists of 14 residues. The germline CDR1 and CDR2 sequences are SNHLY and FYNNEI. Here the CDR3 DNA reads TGTGCCAGCAGTAGAACAGAGAGCACAGATACGCAGTATTTT. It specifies CASSRTESTDTQYF.

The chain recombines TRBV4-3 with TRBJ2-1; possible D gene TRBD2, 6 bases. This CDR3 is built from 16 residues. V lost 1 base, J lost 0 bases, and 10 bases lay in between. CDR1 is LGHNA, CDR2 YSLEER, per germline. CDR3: CASSQAAGSSYNEQFF. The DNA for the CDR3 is TGCGCCAGCAGCCAAGCGGCCGGGAGCTCCTACAATGAGCAGTTCTTC.